This TCR beta chain emerged from a study of T cells after posttransplantation cyclophosphamide (TCRdb year 2016). Background on the whole study: The study tracked T cell repertoire reconstitution by TRB sequencing after myeloablative bone marrow transplantation using posttransplantation cyclophosphamide as GVHD prophylaxis. Because TRA and TRB clonality were tightly correlated in roughly 10 samples, subsequent TCR analyses were focused on TRB only. Blood from every one of the 30 or so PTCy patients who had 1-year posttransplant specimens underwent TRB sequencing. Public TRB sequences were queried against a database of over 3,000 sequences associated with responses to pathogens, tumor antigens, self-antigens and alloantigens. Antigen receptor sequencing was done on samples from over 30 PTCy-treated patients and from roughly 17 related bone marrow donors of those patients. TRB sequencing was also done on up to about 3 additional blood samples from 2 to 5.2 years after transplant in 3 patients, and on pretransplant blood from 4 patients. Points the paper makes about the study in general: At 1-2 months, donor-recipient similarity was low but rose over the first year, and the later blood repertoires were often dominated by donor CD8+ memory clones. Across 35 to 55 patients, TRB clonality was highly associated with recipient CMV seropositivity and CMV reactivation, and diversity in PTCy patients was similar to diversity in CNI/methotrexate controls. The TRB repertoires of T cells infiltrating skin or the GI tract showed only limited overlap with the TRB repertoires found in blood.

This specimen's treatment or condition label, interpreted: high-dose cyclophosphamide on days +3 and +4 as single-agent GVHD prophylaxis. Busulfan and fludarabine conditioning, a related or unrelated marrow graft, and cyclophosphamide on days +3 and +4 were given to PTCy patients. PTCy-treated patients were drawn from a prospective multi-institutional clinical trial. Peripheral blood and bone marrow mononuclear cells were isolated by Ficoll-Hypaque density centrifugation and were cryopreserved. About this clone itself: It lacks a known antigen. Base qualities are not provided; no much larger clone lies one nucleotide away.

Genomic DNA was used for TRB sequencing, which was performed with the immunoSEQ assay at survey resolution or with the hsTCRB kit. Per the authors' processing: The immunoSEQ software handled initial read processing, and the LymphoSeq R package was used for repertoire analyses. Clonality was computed as 1 minus normalized Shannon entropy, and a Gini coefficient was also calculated for each TRB dataset. To infer phenotypes in unsorted samples, TRB sequences from sorted subsets of the recipient or donor were mapped onto the unsorted samples of the same recipient. As stored in TCRdb, this immuneACCESS dataset retains in-frame rearrangements with V and J assigned. A fraction of the clones does not appear; measured against another copy, unresolved V genes explain less than half of the discrepancy, and the remainder lacks a known reason. That table is the source of V, J and clone size, and D and trimming were worked out from the DNA. In this sample the table shows 4,400 or so clones, 80% to 85% of which occur a single time. The ten largest clones take up over 15% of the sample.

The clonotype originates from a female patient aged 50 to 65 who received an allogeneic stem cell transplant from a related donor, was CMV-positive, and had no GVHD. Following transplantation, part of the T cell population may be supplied by the graft donor rather than the patient. The specimen comprised PBMCs, sampled after an allogeneic stem cell transplant with post-transplant cyclophosphamide.

The CDR3 reads CASSLAGGANSPLHF. The nucleotide sequence is given as TGTGCCAGCAGCTTAGCTGGGGGCGCAAATTCACCCCTCCACTTT. The chain uses TRBV7-6 and TRBJ1-6, with a tentative D gene TRBD1 over 6 matching bases. CDR1 and CDR2 were assigned from the germline V gene as SGHVS and FNYEAQ. Cut back by 0 bases and 7 bases, the V and J ends lie 10 bases apart. The CDR3 spans 15 residues, from the cysteine through the phenylalanine. Only the CDR3 DNA is retained, 45 bases long and in frame from the first base.